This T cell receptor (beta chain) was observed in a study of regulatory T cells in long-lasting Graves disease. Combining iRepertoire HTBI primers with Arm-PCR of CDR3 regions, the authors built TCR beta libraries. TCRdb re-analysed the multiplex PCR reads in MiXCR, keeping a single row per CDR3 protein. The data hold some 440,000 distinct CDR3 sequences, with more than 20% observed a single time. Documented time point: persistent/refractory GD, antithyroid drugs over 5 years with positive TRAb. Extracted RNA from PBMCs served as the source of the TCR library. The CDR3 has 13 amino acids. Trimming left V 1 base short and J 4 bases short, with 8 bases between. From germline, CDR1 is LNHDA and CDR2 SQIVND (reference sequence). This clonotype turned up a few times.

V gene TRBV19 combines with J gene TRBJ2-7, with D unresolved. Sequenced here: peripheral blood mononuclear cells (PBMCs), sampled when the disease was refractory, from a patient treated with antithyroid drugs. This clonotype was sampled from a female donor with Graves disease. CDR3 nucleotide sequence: TGTGCCAGTAGTATAGGGGGTGAATACGAGCAGTACTTC. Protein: CASSIGGEYEQYF.